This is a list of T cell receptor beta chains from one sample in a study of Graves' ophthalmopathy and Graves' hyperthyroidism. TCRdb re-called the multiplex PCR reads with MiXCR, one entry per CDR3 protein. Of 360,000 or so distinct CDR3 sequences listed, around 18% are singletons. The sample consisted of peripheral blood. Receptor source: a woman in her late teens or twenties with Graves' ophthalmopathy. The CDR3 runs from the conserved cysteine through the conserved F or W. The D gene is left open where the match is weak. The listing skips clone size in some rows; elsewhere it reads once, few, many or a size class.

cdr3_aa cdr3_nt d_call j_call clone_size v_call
CASKGTGRTEAFF TGTGCTAGTAAAGGAACAGGGAGGACTGAAGCTTTCTTT NA TRBJ1-1 many TRBV12-5
CASSLVYSTTPPYEQYF TGTGCCAGCAGCTTAGTATACAGCACCACTCCCCCTTACGAGCAGTACTTC NA TRBJ2-7 many TRBV11-3
CAYRGSVSEAFF TGTGCCTACAGGGGTTCTGTTTCTGAAGCTTTCTTT TRBD1 TRBJ1-1 once TRBV27
CAWTDQSNQPQHF TGTGCCTGGACTGATCAGAGCAATCAGCCCCAGCATTTT NA TRBJ1-5 few TRBV30
CAWTPGQGTTDTQYF TGTGCCTGGACCCCCGGACAGGGCACAACAGATACGCAGTATTTT TRBD1 TRBJ2-3 few TRBV30
CASSTGPGDTEAFF TGTGCCAGCAGCACGGGCCCAGGGGACACTGAAGCTTTCTTT NA TRBJ1-1 many TRBV7-2
CASSSDRTGRRTEAFF TGTGCCAGCAGCTCGGATCGGACAGGGCGGCGCACTGAAGCTTTCTTT TRBD1 TRBJ1-1 many TRBV11-3
CASSQEGQRGNTIYF TGTGCCAGCAGCCAAGAGGGTCAGCGTGGAAACACCATATATTTT NA TRBJ1-3 many TRBV14
CASRRTDSGELFF TGTGCCAGCAGGCGAACAGATTCCGGGGAGCTGTTTTTT NA TRBJ2-2 NA TRBV6-1
CASSVNRGTTKNIQYF TGTGCCAGCAGCGTAAACCGGGGCACAACCAAAAACATTCAGTACTTC NA TRBJ2-4 many TRBV7-2
CASSLTRSGGVDGYTF TGTGCCAGCAGCTTAACTCGATCGGGAGGGGTGGATGGCTACACCTTC NA TRBJ1-2 many TRBV7-3
CASRLPGQGSYEQYF TGTGCCAGCAGGTTACCGGGACAGGGGAGTTACGAGCAGTACTTC TRBD1 TRBJ2-7 many TRBV2
CASSEAPDSEQYF TGTGCCAGCAGTGAAGCCCCCGACTCAGAGCAGTACTTC NA TRBJ2-7 NA TRBV6-1
CASSRGLDQPQHF TGTGCCAGCTCGCGAGGACTTGATCAGCCCCAGCATTTT NA TRBJ1-5 many TRBV6-1
CATSEPVTGELFF TGTGCCACCAGTGAACCGGTTACCGGGGAGCTGTTTTTT NA TRBJ2-2 NA TRBV24-1
CASSPSWDSWGQYF TGTGCCAGCAGTCCTAGCTGGGACTCCTGGGGCCAGTACTTC NA TRBJ2-7 many TRBV7-2
CASTSGQGAGSNQPQHF TGTGCCAGCACCTCGGGACAGGGGGCTGGTAGCAATCAGCCCCAGCATTTT TRBD1 TRBJ1-5 many TRBV12-3/TRBV12-4
CASSPPNQGPRSGEAFF TGTGCCAGCTCACCACCCAACCAGGGACCACGGAGTGGTGAAGCTTTCTTT NA TRBJ1-1 few TRBV18
CASSQDPEADYEQYF TGCGCCAGCAGCCAAGATCCAGAGGCAGACTACGAGCAGTACTTC NA TRBJ2-7 NA TRBV4-1
CASSFDRMNTGELFF TGTGCCAGCAGTTTTGACAGGATGAACACCGGGGAGCTGTTTTTT NA TRBJ2-2 many TRBV12-3/TRBV12-4
CASSSDGGQPQHF TGTGCCAGCAGCTCCGACGGTGGGCAGCCCCAGCATTTT NA TRBJ1-5 many TRBV7-2
CASCAAGGETQYF TGTGCCAGCTGCGCTGCCGGGGGAGAGACCCAGTACTTC NA TRBJ2-5 few TRBV6-1
CASSHRNEQYF TGTGCCAGCAGCCATAGGAACGAGCAGTACTTC NA TRBJ2-7 many TRBV7-2
CASSPFDRDWNTF TGTGCCAGCAGCCCATTTGACAGGGACTGGAACACCTTC TRBD1 TRBJ1-2 many TRBV7-9
CSARASRLGQETQYF TGCAGTGCTAGAGCTAGTCGGCTGGGGCAAGAGACCCAGTACTTC NA TRBJ2-5 few TRBV20-1
CASSLEGRKAPQHF TGTGCCAGCTCACTCGAGGGTCGGAAGGCGCCCCAGCATTTT NA TRBJ1-5 many TRBV18
CASSFPSTGQGAKTPLHF TGTGCCAGCAGTTTTCCCTCCACGGGACAGGGGGCGAAGACACCCCTCCACTTT TRBD1 TRBJ1-6 many TRBV6-2/TRBV6-3
CAISESTVGYTEAFF TGTGCCATCAGTGAGTCGACGGTAGGGTACACTGAAGCTTTCTTT NA TRBJ1-1 many TRBV10-3
CASSLPGLVDLHF TGTGCCAGCAGCTTACCGGGACTAGTCGACCTCCACTTT NA TRBJ1-6 many TRBV7-2
CASSLVCPRGNTGELFF TGTGCCAGCAGCTTAGTTTGTCCCAGGGGGAACACCGGGGAGCTGTTTTTT NA TRBJ2-2 many TRBV7-4
CASSSSGLAEYEQYF TGTGCCAGCAGTTCCTCGGGACTAGCGGAGTACGAGCAGTACTTC TRBD2 TRBJ2-7 many TRBV28
CASSQGGRIQYF TGTGCCAGCAGCCAAGGAGGCAGGATTCAGTACTTC NA TRBJ2-4 many TRBV14
CASRSSGRVETQYF TGTGCCAGCAGGTCTAGCGGGAGGGTAGAGACCCAGTACTTC TRBD2 TRBJ2-5 NA TRBV28
CASIGTSGSSVYTGELFF TGTGCCAGCATTGGGACTAGCGGGAGTTCAGTATACACCGGGGAGCTGTTTTTT TRBD2 TRBJ2-2 many TRBV2
CASISGTDLYGYTF TGTGCCAGCATTTCAGGGACAGATCTCTATGGCTACACCTTC TRBD1 TRBJ1-2 many TRBV6-5
CASSQEGNRSPLHF TGTGCCAGCAGCCAAGAGGGGAATAGGTCACCCCTCCACTTT NA TRBJ1-6 many TRBV3-1
CASCSGIGGETQYF TGCGCCAGCTGCTCTGGGATAGGGGGAGAGACCCAGTACTTC NA TRBJ2-5 NA TRBV5-1
CASRLRVGRSGANVLTF TGTGCCAGCAGACTGCGGGTAGGGAGGTCTGGGGCCAACGTCCTGACTTTC NA TRBJ2-6 many TRBV6-2/TRBV6-3
CASSFWGRTEAFF TGTGCCAGCAGTTTTTGGGGGCGGACTGAAGCTTTCTTT NA TRBJ1-1 NA TRBV12-3/TRBV12-4
CATVGGRAYEQYF TGTGCCACCGTTGGCGGGAGGGCCTACGAGCAGTACTTC TRBD2 TRBJ2-7 NA TRBV28
CASSYSPTGEGYTF TGTGCCAGCAGTTATAGTCCGACAGGGGAGGGCTACACCTTC TRBD1 TRBJ1-2 many TRBV6-5
CASSRLGERHEQYF TGCGCCAGCAGCCGACTAGGGGAGAGGCACGAGCAGTACTTC NA TRBJ2-7 NA TRBV4-1
CASSSVGQGPGNTIYF TGTGCCAGCAGTTCCGTGGGACAGGGGCCGGGAAACACCATATATTTT TRBD1 TRBJ1-3 NA TRBV6-5
CASMGIYEQYF TGTGCCAGCATGGGGATCTACGAGCAGTACTTC NA TRBJ2-7 many TRBV28
CASTVQANTGELFF TGTGCCAGTACGGTTCAGGCCAACACCGGGGAGCTGTTTTTT NA TRBJ2-2 many TRBV6-5
CASSRGLDGYTF TGTGCCAGCTCACGGGGATTAGATGGCTACACCTTC NA TRBJ1-2 many TRBV18
CASSDPFYEQYF TGTGCCAGCAGCGACCCGTTCTACGAGCAGTACTTC NA TRBJ2-7 many TRBV6-2/TRBV6-3
CASSPPGTVPGTQYF TGTGCCAGCAGCCCCCCGGGCACTGTGCCGGGGACCCAGTACTTC NA TRBJ2-5 many TRBV11-2
CAWSGVVAGSYEQYF TGTGCCTGGAGTGGGGTAGTAGCGGGATCCTACGAGCAGTACTTC TRBD2 TRBJ2-7 NA TRBV30